This TCR beta chain stems from a study of shared clonotypes between healthy human individuals. Only in-frame clones appear in the TCRdb table, and some are missing; sequencing was by immunoSEQ multiplex PCR. The table has over 2,000,000 clones, 90% to 95% seen once; the top ten hold less than 2%. CDR1 is SGHDT, CDR2 YYEEEE, per germline. The CDR3 length is 17 residues. Trimming cost V 0 bases and J 5 bases, with 19 bases left between them. On this clone: Its antigen remains unidentified.

Study observations and caveats: Unshared clonotypes carried lower generation probabilities than those common to all four donors. Larger richness was generally estimated for naive than memory subsets.

Naive CD8 cells lacked CD45RO, underwent positive selection for CCR7 and left out terminally differentiated effector memory CD45RA+ cells. This clonotype was sampled from a man aged 18-30 years in good health. Some clones in this sample may be carry-over from other donors' samples. Sequences were obtained from naive CD8+ T cells from PBMCs. V and J are TRBV5-6 and TRBJ2-3; D may correspond to TRBD1 or TRBD2 (5 bases each). In DNA, the CDR3 is TGTGCCAGCAGCTTGGAGGCTACCCGGGGCTGGAGAGATACGCAGTATTTT. It specifies CASSLEATRGWRDTQYF.